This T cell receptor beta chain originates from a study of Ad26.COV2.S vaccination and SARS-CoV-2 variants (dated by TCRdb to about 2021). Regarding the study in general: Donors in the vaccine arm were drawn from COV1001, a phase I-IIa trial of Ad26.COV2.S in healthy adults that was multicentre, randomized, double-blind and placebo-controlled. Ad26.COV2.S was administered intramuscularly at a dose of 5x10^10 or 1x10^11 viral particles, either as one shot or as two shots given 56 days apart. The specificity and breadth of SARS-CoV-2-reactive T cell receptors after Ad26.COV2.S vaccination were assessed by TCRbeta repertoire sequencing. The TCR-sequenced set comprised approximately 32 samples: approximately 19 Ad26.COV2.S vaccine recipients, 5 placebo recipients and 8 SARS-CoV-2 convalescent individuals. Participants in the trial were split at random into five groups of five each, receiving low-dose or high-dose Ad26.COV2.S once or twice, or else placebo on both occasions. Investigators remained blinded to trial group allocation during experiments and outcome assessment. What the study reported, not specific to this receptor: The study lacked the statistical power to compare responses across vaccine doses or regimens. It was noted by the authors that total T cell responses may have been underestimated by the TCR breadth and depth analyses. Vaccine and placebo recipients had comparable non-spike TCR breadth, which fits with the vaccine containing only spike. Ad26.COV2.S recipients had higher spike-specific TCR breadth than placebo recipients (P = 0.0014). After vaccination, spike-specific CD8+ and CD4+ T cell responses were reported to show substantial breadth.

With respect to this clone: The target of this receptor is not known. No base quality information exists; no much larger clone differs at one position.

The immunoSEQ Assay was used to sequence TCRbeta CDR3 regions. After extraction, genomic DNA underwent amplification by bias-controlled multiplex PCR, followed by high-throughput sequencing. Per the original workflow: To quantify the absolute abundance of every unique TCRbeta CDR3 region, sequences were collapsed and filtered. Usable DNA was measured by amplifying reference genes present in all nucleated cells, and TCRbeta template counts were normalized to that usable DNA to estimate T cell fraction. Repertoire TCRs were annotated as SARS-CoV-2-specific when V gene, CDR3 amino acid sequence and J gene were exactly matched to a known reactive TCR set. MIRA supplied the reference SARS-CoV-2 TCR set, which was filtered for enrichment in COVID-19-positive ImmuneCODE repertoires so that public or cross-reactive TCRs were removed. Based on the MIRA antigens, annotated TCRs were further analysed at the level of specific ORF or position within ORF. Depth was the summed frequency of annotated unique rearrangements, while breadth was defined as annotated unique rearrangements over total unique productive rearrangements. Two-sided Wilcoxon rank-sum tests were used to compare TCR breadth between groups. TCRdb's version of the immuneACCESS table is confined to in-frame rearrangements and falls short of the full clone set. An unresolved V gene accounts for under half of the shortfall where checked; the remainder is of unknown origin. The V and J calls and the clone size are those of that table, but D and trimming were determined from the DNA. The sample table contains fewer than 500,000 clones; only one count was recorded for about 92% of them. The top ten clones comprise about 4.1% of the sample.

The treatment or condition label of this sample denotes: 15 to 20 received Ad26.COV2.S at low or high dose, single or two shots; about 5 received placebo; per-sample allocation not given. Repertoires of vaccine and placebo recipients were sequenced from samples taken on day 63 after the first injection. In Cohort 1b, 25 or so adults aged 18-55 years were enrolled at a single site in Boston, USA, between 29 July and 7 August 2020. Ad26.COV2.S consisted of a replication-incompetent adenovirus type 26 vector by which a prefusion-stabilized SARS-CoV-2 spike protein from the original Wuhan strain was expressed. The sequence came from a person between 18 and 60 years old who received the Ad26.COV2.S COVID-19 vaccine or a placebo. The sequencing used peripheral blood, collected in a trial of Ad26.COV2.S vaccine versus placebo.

The nucleotide sequence reads as follows: TGTGCCAGCAGCTTTCCCCTCGTCAATTCACCCCTCCACTTT. Translated, it reads CASSFPLVNSPLHF. Rearrangement joined TRBV7-9 to TRBJ1-6, with the identity of the D gene unclear. The CDR3 covers 14 residues, taking in both the cysteine and the phenylalanine. Only CDR3 DNA remains: 42 bases, in frame from the first base. Cut back by 3 bases and 7 bases, the V and J ends lie 10 bases apart. Via the germline V gene (reference sequence), CDR1 is SEHNR and CDR2 FQNEAQ.